The sequence of this T cell receptor (beta chain) was determined in a study of shared T cell receptors in the human thymus. TCRdb keeps only in-frame clones here, not all; method: immunoSEQ multiplex PCR. The sample lists approximately 730,000 clones; 80% to 90% were seen once. This CDR3 region has 17 residues. The V and J ends lost 6 bases and 5 bases, in that order; junction bases with no gene match: 16. The germline CDR1 and CDR2 sequences are SGHRS and YFSETQ. These data were also filed under a second study, of human thymus T cells.

Specimen: thymocytes. The V call is TRBV5-1, the J call TRBJ2-2; 7 nucleotides agree with TRBD1. The origin of this receptor is a girl in the first two years of life with a congenital heart defect. Here the CDR3 reads CASNYERRQGQTGELFF. CDR3 coding DNA: TGCGCCAGCAACTATGAACGTCGACAGGGACAGACCGGGGAGCTGTTTTTT.